This T cell receptor (beta chain) was identified during a study of metastatic and nonmetastatic thyroid tumors. Study at large: The study looked at repertoires side by side in blood and in tumor or nodule tissue from malignant and benign thyroid patients. Study outcomes and limitations: A significant increase in TCR beta diversity was reportedly seen in malignant thyroid tumors relative to benign nodules, in blood and tumor.

The V end was cut by 6 bases, the J end by 3 bases, with 5 bases between. Germline V gene lookup returns CDR1 LGHNT and CDR2 FRNRAP. CDR3 size: 12 residues. As to this clone: What it binds is not known.

Treatment of any kind had been given to no patient before thyroid surgery. Per the original methods: To classify distant metastasis in papillary thyroid cancer, a model was built from CDR3 differences across clinicopathological groups. Using MiXCR, TCRdb re-called clones from the PCR reads. It is TCRdb's table, rather than the study itself, that gives the V and J calls and clone size. The table has nearly 5,000 clones, around 28% seen once. The receptor was isolated from a female donor with papillary thyroid cancer or a benign thyroid nodule (not recorded which). Some clones in this sample may be carry-over from other donors' samples. The sequencing input was adjacent normal tissue. This chain joins TRBV12-5 and TRBJ2-2; the D is unclear. For the CDR3, the DNA is TGTGCTAGTGGACCACACACCGGGGAGCTGTTTTTT. This codes for CASGPHTGELFF.